This is a list of T cell receptor beta chains from one sample in a study of shared T cell receptors in the human thymus. TCRdb's table, derived via immunoSEQ multiplex PCR, lists solely in-frame clones and lacks some. This table holds about 660,000 clones, approximately 90% found once. These data were likewise used in another study, on human thymus T cells.

Material: thymocytes. These receptors all stem from a boy younger than two with a congenital heart defect. The CDR3 runs from the conserved cysteine through the conserved F or W. A D gene is named only where the DNA matches it firmly. Not all rows give a size; the values are once, few, many and, for expanded clones, a class.

j_call d_call v_call clone_size cdr3_nt cdr3_aa
TRBJ2-5 TRBD2 TRBV9 . TGTGCCAGCAGCTATTTTACCGGGACTAGGTTTGGGAAGACCCAGTACTTC CASSYFTGTRFGKTQYF
TRBJ1-2 . TRBV27 . TGTGCCAGCAGTTTCGCGGGTAACTATGGCTACACCTTC CASSFAGNYGYTF
TRBJ1-2 TRBD1 TRBV18 . TGTGCCAGCTCCCTCTCACAGGGGTGGGAGGACTATGGCTACACCTTC CASSLSQGWEDYGYTF
TRBJ1-4 . TRBV5-6 . TGTGCCAGCAGCGATGGAAGGGAAAAGGGGCGGGGCGAAAAACTGTTTTTT CASSDGREKGRGEKLFF
TRBJ1-1 . TRBV28 . TGTGCCAGCAGTCCCCTGCAGGGCCTTAACACTGAAGCTTTCTTT CASSPLQGLNTEAFF
TRBJ1-3 TRBD1 TRBV7-9 few TGTGCCAGCACCACCCCACCTCAGGGGGCTGGAAACACCATATATTTT CASTTPPQGAGNTIYF
TRBJ2-5 . TRBV28 . TGTGCCAGCAGTTTCGGCGCGGGAGAGACCCAGTACTTC CASSFGAGETQYF
TRBJ2-5 . TRBV4-1 . TGCGCCAGCAGCCAAGAGTACGACTACCTCCAAGAGACCCAGTACTTC CASSQEYDYLQETQYF
TRBJ2-1 TRBD2 TRBV11-2 once TGTGCCAGCAGCGACTCTAGCGGGCGGGAGCAGTTCTTC CASSDSSGREQFF
TRBJ2-1 . TRBV7-2 few TGTGCCAGCAGCCCGCGGGACTCCTACAATGAGCAGTTCTTC CASSPRDSYNEQFF
TRBJ2-2 TRBD2 TRBV7-9 . TGTGCCAGCAGCTTCGCCAATAGCGGGAGGGACACCGGGGAGCTGTTTTTT CASSFANSGRDTGELFF
TRBJ1-1 . TRBV5-6 . TGTGCCAGCAGCTTAGGTAGGGCAGGGAATGTGACTGAAGCTTTCTTT CASSLGRAGNVTEAFF
TRBJ2-7 TRBD1 TRBV4-3 . TGCGCCAGCAGCCAGAACAGGGGCTACGAGCAGTACTTC CASSQNRGYEQYF
TRBJ2-2 . TRBV5-1 . TGCGCCAGCAGCCATTCAGGGGAGAACACCGGGGAGCTGTTTTTT CASSHSGENTGELFF
TRBJ1-1 . TRBV28 . TGTGCCAGCAGTTTACCCTCGAGAGGAAACACTGAAGCTTTCTTT CASSLPSRGNTEAFF
TRBJ2-1 . TRBV29-1 few TGCAGCGTTAGGGCGCAAGCGGGCGTGCAAAACTCCTACAATGAGCAGTTCTTC CSVRAQAGVQNSYNEQFF
TRBJ2-3 . TRBV27 . TGTGCCAGCAGTTTATCCGGATGGGGGCGGGAGCTGGGCACAGATACGCAGTATTTT CASSLSGWGRELGTDTQYF
TRBJ2-3 . TRBV6-5 . TGTGCCAGCAGTTATAACTTGACTGGCCCAGATACGCAGTATTTT CASSYNLTGPDTQYF
TRBJ2-7 . TRBV7-9 . TGTGCCAGCAGCTTAGATAGCGGCCTGAGCTCCTACGAGCAGTACTTC CASSLDSGLSSYEQYF
TRBJ2-7 TRBD1 TRBV4-2 once TGTGCCAGCAGCCAACCGGGGACAGGGGGCAACTACGAGCAGTACTTC CASSQPGTGGNYEQYF
TRBJ2-1 . TRBV20-1 . TGCAGTGCTTTTACAGGGAGTGAGCAGTTCTTC CSAFTGSEQFF
TRBJ2-3 TRBD2 TRBV6-1 . TGTGCCACCCGGGAGGGTGGAACAGATACGCAGTATTTT CATREGGTDTQYF
TRBJ2-7 TRBD1 TRBV6-5 . TGTGCCAGCGGGAAGGACAGGACACACTACGAGCAGTACTTC CASGKDRTHYEQYF
TRBJ2-5 TRBD1 TRBV7-6 . TGTGCCAGCAGCTCTGGGACAGTCCAAGAGACCCAGTACTTC CASSSGTVQETQYF
TRBJ2-7 . TRBV5-5 . TGTGCCAGCACAAAGCCGGGGTTCTTCTCCTACGAGCAGTACTTC CASTKPGFFSYEQYF
TRBJ2-7 TRBD1 TRBV5-1 . TGCGCCAGCAGCTCCGGGACAGGAGCCTACGAGCAGTACTTC CASSSGTGAYEQYF
TRBJ2-7 . TRBV7-9 . TGTGCCAGCAGCTTATACCCCCCAGCAGGGCTGGTCGGCGAGCAGTACTTC CASSLYPPAGLVGEQYF
TRBJ2-7 . TRBV6-6 . TGTGCCAGCAGTTATGAGCGAAGCTCCTACGAGCAGTACTTC CASSYERSSYEQYF
TRBJ1-1 . TRBV2 . TGTGCCAGCACTGGGGGGGGGTGGAACACTGAAGCTTTCTTT CASTGGGWNTEAFF
TRBJ2-2 TRBD2 TRBV4-2 few TGTGCCAGCAGCCAAGAAGGACTAGCGGGAGCCGGGGAGCTGTTTTTT CASSQEGLAGAGELFF
TRBJ2-2 . TRBV13 . TGTGCCAGCAGCTTACGACTGGAACAGGGCACCGGGGAGCTGTTTTTT CASSLRLEQGTGELFF
TRBJ2-3 TRBD2 TRBV7-3 once TGTGCCAGCAGCTCCCAGGGACTAGCGGGAGCGGGGGGCACAGATACGCAGTATTTT CASSSQGLAGAGGTDTQYF
TRBJ1-4 TRBD1 TRBV19 . TGTGCCAGTACGGACAGGGGAGAAACTAATGAAAAACTGTTTTTT CASTDRGETNEKLFF
TRBJ1-2 . TRBV5-8 . TGTGCCAGCAGCCGCAGCGGTTCTGCCTATGGCTACACCTTC CASSRSGSAYGYTF
TRBJ2-5 TRBD2 TRBV7-9 . TGTGCCAGCAGCTTAGCCTGGGCTAGCGGACAAGAGACCCAGTACTTC CASSLAWASGQETQYF
TRBJ2-3 TRBD2 TRBV5-4 . TGTGCCAGCAGCCAAGGACTAGCGGGAGCGATAGATACGCAGTATTTT CASSQGLAGAIDTQYF
TRBJ1-5 . TRBV2 . TGTGCCAGCAGTGAAGATGTGGGGCAGCGCAATCAGCCCCAGCATTTT CASSEDVGQRNQPQHF
TRBJ1-2 TRBD1 TRBV4-1 . TGCGCCAGCAGCCAGGGGCCCCCCCTCGACAGGGGAAGAGGCTACACCTTC CASSQGPPLDRGRGYTF
TRBJ2-3 TRBD2 TRBV4-2 . TGTGCCAGCAGCCGCCTACTAGCGGGAGGTCCAAATACGCAGTATTTT CASSRLLAGGPNTQYF
TRBJ1-2 TRBD1 TRBV9 . TGTGCCAGCAGCTTCCGGGACAGTTCCTTCTATGGCTACACCTTC CASSFRDSSFYGYTF
TRBJ2-1 TRBD2 TRBV4-1 once TGCGCCAGCAGCCAGGAACGAAGGACTAGGATGGTCCATGAGCAGTTCTTC CASSQERRTRMVHEQFF
TRBJ2-1 . TRBV4-2 . TGTGCCAGCAGTCGAGGTCATCTAGCCGTAAACCTCTCCTACAATGAGCAGTTCTTC CASSRGHLAVNLSYNEQFF
TRBJ1-5 . TRBV6-1 . TGTGCCAGCAGTGAAGGAGGCAGGGGATGGGTCGGCAATCAGCCCCAGCATTTT CASSEGGRGWVGNQPQHF
TRBJ2-7 TRBD1 TRBV5-6 . TGTGCCAGCAGCCGGGACAGGTACGAGCAGTACTTC CASSRDRYEQYF